This entry is about one T cell receptor beta chain. Its antigen is undetermined. TRB was amplified from roughly 250 ng of peripheral blood genomic DNA per sample. In germline, CDR1 is SGHTA, CDR2 FQGNSA. This CDR3 region has 15 residues. These data are taken from a study of T cell clusters in autoimmune cytopenias. Findings and caveats of the study: TRB repertoire shifts in secondary cytopenia and chronic lymphocytic leukemia mostly reflected lymphoma, not autoimmunity.

One tube held mixed TRB-A and TRB-B primer pools for touch-down PCR. One entry per CDR3 protein, without DNA, is what TCRdb gives after re-calling the multiplex PCR reads. This table lists roughly 5,500 distinct CDR3 sequences. In addition, the sample was reused for a study of T cell repertoires in aging, cancer and after chemotherapy. As that study records: Healthy donor repertoires were recorded over several months to years and showed clear clonal overlap. No conclusions about immunological memory after chemotherapy can be drawn from the repertoire data.

The receptor's source is a human donor in good health. The sample comprised peripheral blood. The chain joins TRBV7-2 to TRBJ1-4; the TCRdb call, TRBD1, lacks DNA for checking. CDR3 protein: CASSPRTGPNEKLFF.